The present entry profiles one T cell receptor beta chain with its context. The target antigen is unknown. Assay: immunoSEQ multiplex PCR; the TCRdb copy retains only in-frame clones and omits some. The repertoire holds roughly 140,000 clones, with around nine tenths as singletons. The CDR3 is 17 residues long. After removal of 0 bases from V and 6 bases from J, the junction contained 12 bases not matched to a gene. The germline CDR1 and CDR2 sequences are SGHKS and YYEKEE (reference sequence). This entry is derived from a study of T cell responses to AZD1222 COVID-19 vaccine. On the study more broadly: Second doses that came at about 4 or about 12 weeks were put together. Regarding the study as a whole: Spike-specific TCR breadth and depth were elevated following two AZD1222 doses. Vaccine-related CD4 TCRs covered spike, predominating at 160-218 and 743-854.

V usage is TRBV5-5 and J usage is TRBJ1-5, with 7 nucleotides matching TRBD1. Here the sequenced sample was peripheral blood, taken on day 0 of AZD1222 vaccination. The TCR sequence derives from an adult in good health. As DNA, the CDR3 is TGTGCCAGCAGCTTGGTTCCCACAGGGGCTTTCGGTCAGCCCCAGCATTTT. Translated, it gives CASSLVPTGAFGQPQHF.